This T cell receptor beta chain was found in a study of T cell repertoires in cytomegalovirus infection. For the study at large: CMV infection and matching HLA type were both indicated by public TCR beta signatures.

This clonotype was seen a handful of times. Its antigen is undetermined. Using its own MiXCR run on the reads, TCRdb lists one record per CDR3 protein. The sample lists under 850,000 distinct CDR3 sequences, about 30% occurring once. The origin of this receptor is a human donor in good health (CMV status not recorded). Some clones in this sample may be carry-over from other donors' samples. The sequenced sample was cultured PBMCs, obtained from culture after CMV antigen stimulation.

The CDR3 coding sequence is TGTGCCAGCAGCTTAGTTAGCGGGGGGGCAGCAGAGACCCAGTACTTC. Encoded protein: CASSLVSGGAAETQYF. The rearrangement joins TRBV7-2 to TRBJ2-5, with TRBD2 matching over 11 bases. Germline lookup yields CDR1 SGHTA and CDR2 FQGNSA. The CDR3 totals 16 residues. V shed 1 base, J shed 4 bases, and the junction held 5 bases outside the gene matches.